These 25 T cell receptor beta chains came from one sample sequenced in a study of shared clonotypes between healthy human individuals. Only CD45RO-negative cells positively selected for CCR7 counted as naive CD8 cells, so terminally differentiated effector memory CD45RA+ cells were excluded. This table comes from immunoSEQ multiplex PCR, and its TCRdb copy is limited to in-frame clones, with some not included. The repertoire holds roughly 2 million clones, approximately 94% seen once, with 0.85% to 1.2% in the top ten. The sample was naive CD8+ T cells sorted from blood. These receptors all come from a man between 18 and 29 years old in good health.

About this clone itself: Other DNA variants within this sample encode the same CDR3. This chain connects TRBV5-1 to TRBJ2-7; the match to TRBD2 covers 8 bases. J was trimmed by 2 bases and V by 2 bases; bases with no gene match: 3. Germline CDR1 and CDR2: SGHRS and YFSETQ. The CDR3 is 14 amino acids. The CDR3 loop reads CASSFGGGTYEQYF. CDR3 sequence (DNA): TGCGCCAGCAGCTTCGGCGGGGGGACCTACGAGCAGTACTTC.

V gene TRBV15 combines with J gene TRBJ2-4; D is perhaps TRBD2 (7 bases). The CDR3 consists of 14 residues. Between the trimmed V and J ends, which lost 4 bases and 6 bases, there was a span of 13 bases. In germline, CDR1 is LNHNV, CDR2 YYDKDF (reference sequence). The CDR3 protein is CATSNGGLGNIQYF. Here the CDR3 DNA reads TGTGCCACCAGCAACGGGGGGCTGGGAAACATTCAGTACTTC.

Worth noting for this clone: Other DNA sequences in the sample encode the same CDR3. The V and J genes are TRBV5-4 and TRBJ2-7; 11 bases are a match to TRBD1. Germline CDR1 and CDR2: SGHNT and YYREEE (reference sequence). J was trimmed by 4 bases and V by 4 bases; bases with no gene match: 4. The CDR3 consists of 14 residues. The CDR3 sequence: CASSPGTGGYEQYF. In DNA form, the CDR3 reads TGTGCCAGCAGCCCGGGGACAGGGGGGTACGAGCAGTACTTC.

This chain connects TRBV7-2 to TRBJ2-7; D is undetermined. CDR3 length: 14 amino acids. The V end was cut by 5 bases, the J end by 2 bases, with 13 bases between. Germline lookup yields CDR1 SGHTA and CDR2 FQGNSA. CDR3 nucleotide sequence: TGTGCCAGCAGCCCACTGGGCGGTCCCTACGAGCAGTACTTC. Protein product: CASSPLGGPYEQYF.

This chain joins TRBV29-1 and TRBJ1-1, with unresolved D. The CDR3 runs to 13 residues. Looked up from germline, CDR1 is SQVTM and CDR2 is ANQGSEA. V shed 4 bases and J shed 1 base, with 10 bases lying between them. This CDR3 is CSVVEDSNTEAFF. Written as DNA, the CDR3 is TGCAGCGTTGTAGAGGATTCGAACACTGAAGCTTTCTTT.

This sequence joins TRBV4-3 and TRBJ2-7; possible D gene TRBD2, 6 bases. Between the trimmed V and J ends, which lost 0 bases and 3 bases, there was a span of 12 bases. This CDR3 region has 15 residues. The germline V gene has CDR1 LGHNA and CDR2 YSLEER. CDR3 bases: TGCGCCAGCAGCCAAGAAGAGGGACTTGGCTACGAGCAGTACTTC. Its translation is CASSQEEGLGYEQYF.

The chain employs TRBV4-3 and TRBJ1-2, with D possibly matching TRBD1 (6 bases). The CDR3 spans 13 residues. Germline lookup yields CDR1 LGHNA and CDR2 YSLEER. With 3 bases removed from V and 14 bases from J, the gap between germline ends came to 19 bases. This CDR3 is CASSQGTGPWQTF. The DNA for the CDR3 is TGCGCCAGCAGCCAGGGTACAGGGCCATGGCAAACCTTC.

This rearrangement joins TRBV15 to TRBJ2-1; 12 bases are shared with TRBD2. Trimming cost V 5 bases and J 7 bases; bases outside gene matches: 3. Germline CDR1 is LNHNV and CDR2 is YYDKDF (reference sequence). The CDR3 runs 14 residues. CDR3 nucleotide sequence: TGTGCCACCAGCCGGACTAGCGGGGAGAATGAGCAGTTCTTC. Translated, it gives CATSRTSGENEQFF.

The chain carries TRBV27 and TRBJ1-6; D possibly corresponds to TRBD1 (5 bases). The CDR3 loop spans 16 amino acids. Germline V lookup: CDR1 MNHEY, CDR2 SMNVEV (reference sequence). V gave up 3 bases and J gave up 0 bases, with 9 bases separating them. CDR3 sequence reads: CASSFYGASYNSPLHF. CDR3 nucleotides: TGTGCCAGCAGTTTTTATGGGGCCTCCTATAATTCACCCCTCCACTTT.

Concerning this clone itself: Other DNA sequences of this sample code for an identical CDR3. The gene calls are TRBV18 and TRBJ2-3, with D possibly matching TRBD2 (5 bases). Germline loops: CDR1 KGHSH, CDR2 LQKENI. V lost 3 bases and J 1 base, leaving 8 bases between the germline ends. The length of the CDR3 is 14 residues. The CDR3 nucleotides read TGTGCCAGCTCACCCACCGGGGGCACAGATACGCAGTATTTT. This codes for CASSPTGGTDTQYF. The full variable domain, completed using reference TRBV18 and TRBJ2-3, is NAGVMQNPRHLVRRRGQEARLRCSPMKGHSHVYWYRQLPEEGLKFMVYLQKENIIDESGMPKERFSAEFPKEGPSILRIQQVVRGDSAAYFCASSPTGGTDTQYFGPGTRLTVL.

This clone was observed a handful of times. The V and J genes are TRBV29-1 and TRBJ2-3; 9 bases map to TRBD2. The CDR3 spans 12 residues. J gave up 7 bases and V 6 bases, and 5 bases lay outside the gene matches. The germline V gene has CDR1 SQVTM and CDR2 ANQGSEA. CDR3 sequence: CSVRLAEYTQYF. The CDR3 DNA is TGCAGCGTAAGACTAGCGGAGTATACGCAGTATTTT.

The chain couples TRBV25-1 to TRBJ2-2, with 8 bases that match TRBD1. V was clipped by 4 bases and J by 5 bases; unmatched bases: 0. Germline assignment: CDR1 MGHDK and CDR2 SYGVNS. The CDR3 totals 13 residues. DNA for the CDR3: TGTGCCAGCAGTGGGACAGGGACCGGGGAGCTGTTTTTT. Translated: CASSGTGTGELFF.

CDR3 nucleotide sequence: TGTGCCAGCAGACCAGGGTCCGATCAGCCCCAGCATTTT. Amino acid sequence: CASRPGSDQPQHF. The rearrangement uses TRBV27 and TRBJ1-5; maybe TRBD1 (5 bases). CDR1 and CDR2 (germline): MNHEY, SMNVEV (reference sequence). The CDR3 covers 13 residues. V was pared by 6 bases and J by 5 bases, with 11 bases between.

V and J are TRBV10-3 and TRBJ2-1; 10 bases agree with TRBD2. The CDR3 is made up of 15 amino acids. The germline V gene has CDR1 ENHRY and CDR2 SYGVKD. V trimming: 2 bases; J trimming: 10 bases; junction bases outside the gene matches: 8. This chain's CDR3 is CAISEPASGRQEQFF. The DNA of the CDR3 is TGTGCCATCAGTGAGCCGGCTAGCGGGAGACAAGAGCAGTTCTTC.

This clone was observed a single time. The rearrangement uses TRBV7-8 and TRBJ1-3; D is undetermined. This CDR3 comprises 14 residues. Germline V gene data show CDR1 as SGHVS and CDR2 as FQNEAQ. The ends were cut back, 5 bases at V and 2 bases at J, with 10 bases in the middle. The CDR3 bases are TGTGCCAGCAGCCCCCTCCTCCCTGGAAACACCATATATTTT. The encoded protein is CASSPLLPGNTIYF.

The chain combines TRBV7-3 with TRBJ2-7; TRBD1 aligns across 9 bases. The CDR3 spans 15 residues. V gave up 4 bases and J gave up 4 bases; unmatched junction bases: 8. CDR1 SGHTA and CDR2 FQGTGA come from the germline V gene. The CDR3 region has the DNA TGTGCCAGCAGCTCGTCTCCGGGACAGGGATACGAGCAGTACTTC. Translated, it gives CASSSSPGQGYEQYF.

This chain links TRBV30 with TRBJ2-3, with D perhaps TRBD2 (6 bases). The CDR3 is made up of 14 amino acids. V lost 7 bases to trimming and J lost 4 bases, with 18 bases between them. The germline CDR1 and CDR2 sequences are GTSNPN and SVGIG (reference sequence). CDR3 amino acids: CAFRDFLGADTQYF. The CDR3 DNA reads TGTGCCTTCCGGGACTTCCTGGGTGCAGATACGCAGTATTTT.

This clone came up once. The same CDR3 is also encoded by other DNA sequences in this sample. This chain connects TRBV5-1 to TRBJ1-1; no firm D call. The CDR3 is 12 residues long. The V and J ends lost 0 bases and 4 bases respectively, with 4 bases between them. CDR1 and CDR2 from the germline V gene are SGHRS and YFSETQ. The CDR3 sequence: CASSLGATEAFF. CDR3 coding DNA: TGCGCCAGCAGCTTGGGAGCCACTGAAGCTTTCTTT.

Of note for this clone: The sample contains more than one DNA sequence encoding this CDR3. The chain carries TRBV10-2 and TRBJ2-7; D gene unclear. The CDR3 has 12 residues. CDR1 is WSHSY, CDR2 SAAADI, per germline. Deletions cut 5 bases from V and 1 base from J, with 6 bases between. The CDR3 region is CASSSSSYEQYF. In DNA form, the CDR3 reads TGCGCCAGCAGTAGCAGTTCCTACGAGCAGTACTTC.

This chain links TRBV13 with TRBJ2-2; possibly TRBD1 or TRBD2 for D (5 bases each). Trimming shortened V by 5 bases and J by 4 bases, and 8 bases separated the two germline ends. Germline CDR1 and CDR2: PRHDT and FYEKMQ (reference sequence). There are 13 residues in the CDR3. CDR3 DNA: TGTGCCAGCAGCGGGGCGGGCACCGGGGAGCTGTTTTTT. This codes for CASSGAGTGELFF.

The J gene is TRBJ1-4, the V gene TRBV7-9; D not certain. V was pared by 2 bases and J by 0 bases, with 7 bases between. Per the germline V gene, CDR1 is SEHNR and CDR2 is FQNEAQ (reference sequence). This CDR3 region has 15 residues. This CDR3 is CASSLYSATNEKLFF. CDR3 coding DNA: TGTGCCAGCAGCTTATACTCTGCAACTAATGAAAAACTGTTTTTT.

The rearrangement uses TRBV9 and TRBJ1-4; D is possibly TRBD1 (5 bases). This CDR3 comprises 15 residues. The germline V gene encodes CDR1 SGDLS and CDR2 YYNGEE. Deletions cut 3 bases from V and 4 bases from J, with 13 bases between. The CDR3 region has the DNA TGTGCCAGCAGCGCGCAGGGAGGACTTAATGAAAAACTGTTTTTT. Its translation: CASSAQGGLNEKLFF.

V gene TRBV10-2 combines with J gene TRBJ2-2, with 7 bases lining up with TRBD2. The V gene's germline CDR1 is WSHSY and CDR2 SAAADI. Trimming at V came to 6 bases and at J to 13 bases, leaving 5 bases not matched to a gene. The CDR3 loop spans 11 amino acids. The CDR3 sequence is CASRGGSVLFF. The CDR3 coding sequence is TGCGCCAGCAGAGGCGGGAGTGTGCTGTTTTTT.

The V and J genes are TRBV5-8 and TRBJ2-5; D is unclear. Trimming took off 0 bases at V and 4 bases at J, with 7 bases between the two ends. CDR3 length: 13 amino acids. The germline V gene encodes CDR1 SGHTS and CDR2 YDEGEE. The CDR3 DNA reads TGTGCCAGCAGCTTGGTAAACGGAGAGACCCAGTACTTC. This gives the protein CASSLVNGETQYF.

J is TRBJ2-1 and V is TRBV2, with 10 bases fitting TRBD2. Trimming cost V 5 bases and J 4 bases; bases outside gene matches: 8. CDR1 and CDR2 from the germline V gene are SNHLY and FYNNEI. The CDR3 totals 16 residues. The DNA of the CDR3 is TGTGCCAGCAGTATACTAGCGGGGTCACAATACAATGAGCAGTTCTTC. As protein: CASSILAGSQYNEQFF.